The 26 T cell receptor beta chains listed next were all sequenced from one sample in a study of blood T cell repertoires in COVID-19. Generated by immunoSEQ multiplex PCR, the TCRdb table keeps only in-frame clones and is missing some. The sample lists around 180,000 clones; roughly 78% were seen once. The specimen sequenced was peripheral blood. Source of these receptors: a man in his 70s with active or convalescent COVID-19.

This clone was seen more than once but under ten times. V is TRBV4-1 and J is TRBJ1-5; TRBD1 might be the D (6 bases). Germline CDR1 and CDR2: MGHRA and YSYEKL. This CDR3 comprises 15 residues. The ends were cut back, 1 base at V and 7 bases at J, with 14 bases in the middle. The chain's CDR3 is CASSQVGGVGQPQHF. DNA of the CDR3: TGCGCCAGCAGCCAAGTAGGGGGGGTAGGACAGCCCCAGCATTTT.

The chain recombines TRBV28 with TRBJ1-2; 8 bases map to TRBD1. CDR3 length: 18 residues. Germline CDR1 is MDHEN and CDR2 is SYDVKM. After removal of 2 bases from V and 0 bases from J, the junction contained 11 bases not matched to a gene. The CDR3 spells CASSLGGQDLLANYGYTF. The DNA for the CDR3 is TGTGCCAGCAGTTTAGGGGGACAGGACCTTTTAGCTAACTATGGCTACACCTTC.

The chain joins TRBV6-5 to TRBJ2-1; D is unclear. This CDR3 is 14 amino acids long. V was cut by 6 bases and J by 4 bases, with 13 bases left in between. Germline V gene sequence: CDR1 MNHEY, CDR2 SVGAGI. Here the CDR3 reads CASSQRPGYNEQFF. CDR3 DNA: TGTGCCAGCAGCCAACGTCCGGGTTACAATGAGCAGTTCTTC.

This chain uses TRBV30 with TRBJ2-5; 15 bases match TRBD2. Looked up from germline, CDR1 is GTSNPN and CDR2 is SVGIG (reference sequence). The CDR3 is 17 residues long. J lost 4 bases, V lost 3 bases, and 9 bases had no gene match. The CDR3 nucleotides read TGTGCCTGGAGCCGGGGACTAGCGGGGGGCGCGGGAGAGACCCAGTACTTC. As protein: CAWSRGLAGGAGETQYF.

The V gene is TRBV18, the J gene TRBJ2-5, with 11 bases aligning to TRBD1. Unmatched junction bases numbered 8, after V lost 5 bases and J lost 3 bases. This CDR3 has 16 amino acids. Germline V gene lookup returns CDR1 KGHSH and CDR2 LQKENI. The chain's CDR3 is CASSRLSGQGEETQYF. CDR3 sequence (DNA): TGTGCCAGCTCAAGGCTTTCGGGACAGGGGGAAGAGACCCAGTACTTC.

The chain has TRBV4-2 and TRBJ2-2, with 7 bases aligning to TRBD2. The CDR3 runs 18 residues. J was trimmed by 6 bases and V by 0 bases; bases with no gene match: 13. The germline CDR1 and CDR2 sequences are LGHNA and YNFKEQ. CDR3 bases: TGTGCCAGCAGCCAAGATCCAGTTAGTCGTGGGGGGGCCGGGGAGCTGTTTTTT. Translated: CASSQDPVSRGGAGELFF.

This sequence joins TRBV19 and TRBJ1-1, with TRBD1 identical over 7 bases. Germline CDR1 reads LNHDA; CDR2 reads SQIVND (reference sequence). The ends lost 5 bases at V and 3 bases at J; junction bases unmatched: 9. The CDR3 spans 15 residues. The CDR3 DNA reads TGTGCCAGTAGTCAAGGGGGCGCTGGCCACACTGAAGCTTTCTTT. It encodes CASSQGGAGHTEAFF.

This clone has just a few counts. J is TRBJ1-6 and V is TRBV30, with 7 nucleotides matching TRBD1. CDR1 and CDR2 from the germline V gene are GTSNPN and SVGIG (reference sequence). This CDR3 has 13 residues. V gave up 2 bases and J gave up 8 bases; unmatched junction bases: 3. CDR3 residues: CAWSRQGYSPLHF. The DNA of the CDR3 is TGTGCCTGGAGTCGACAGGGATATTCACCCCTCCACTTT.

The chain has TRBV6-5 and TRBJ1-1; D might be TRBD1 (5 bases). The germline CDR1 and CDR2 sequences are MNHEY and SVGAGI. This CDR3 comprises 15 residues. The V gene lost 2 bases and the J gene lost 0 bases, with 10 bases spanning the gap. The CDR3 nucleotides are TGTGCCAGCAGTTACAGTCCAGGGATGAACACTGAAGCTTTCTTT. This codes for CASSYSPGMNTEAFF.

The chain uses TRBV10-1 and TRBJ2-3; TRBD2 aligns across 10 bases. The CDR3 covers 19 residues. V shed 0 bases, J shed 2 bases, and the junction held 11 bases outside the gene matches. Germline values: CDR1 WNHNN, CDR2 SYGVQD (reference sequence). The CDR3 loop reads CASSESGRLAGLNTDTQYF. The CDR3, as DNA: TGCGCCAGCAGTGAGTCGGGGAGACTAGCGGGCCTGAACACAGATACGCAGTATTTT.

V usage is TRBV28 and J usage is TRBJ2-1, with D perhaps TRBD1 (5 bases). V was clipped by 1 base and J by 8 bases, with 15 bases between them. Germline V gene lookup returns CDR1 MDHEN and CDR2 SYDVKM. CDR3 size: 15 residues. CDR3 amino acids: CASSLSGNYQHEQFF. The CDR3 DNA reads TGTGCCAGCAGTTTATCAGGGAATTATCAGCATGAGCAGTTCTTC.

The chain uses TRBV18 and TRBJ1-1, with 8 bases that match TRBD1. V lost 3 bases and J lost 5; bases outside the gene matches: 5. The CDR3 covers 14 residues. The V gene's germline CDR1 is KGHSH and CDR2 LQKENI. CDR3 sequence: CASSPTGDGTEAFF. The CDR3 DNA follows: TGTGCCAGCTCACCGACAGGGGACGGGACTGAAGCTTTCTTT.

This chain connects TRBV2 to TRBJ1-1; 7 positions agree with TRBD1. Looked up from germline, CDR1 is SNHLY and CDR2 is FYNNEI. This CDR3 contains 13 residues. J was trimmed by 7 bases and V by 4 bases; bases with no gene match: 6. The chain's CDR3 is CASSGSGGVEAFF. The CDR3 DNA reads as TGTGCCAGCAGTGGGTCAGGGGGAGTTGAAGCTTTCTTT.

This clone has a handful of counts. The chain links TRBV7-8 to TRBJ2-5, with 7 bases identical to TRBD2. The CDR3 has 16 residues. J gave up 1 base and V 1 base, and 6 bases lay outside the gene matches. The V gene's germline CDR1 is SGHVS and CDR2 FQNEAQ. The CDR3 region has the DNA TGTGCCAGCAGCTTAGAAGGAGCGGGGATCCAAGAGACCCAGTACTTC. This translates into CASSLEGAGIQETQYF.

The chain carries TRBV29-1 and TRBJ2-5; TRBD2 might be the D (5 bases). Trimming pared 0 bases from V and 7 bases from J, leaving 15 bases between. Germline CDR1 SQVTM, CDR2 ANQGSEA. The CDR3 extends over 14 amino acids. CDR3: CSVEDREPRGTQYF. The CDR3 DNA reads as TGCAGCGTTGAAGATCGTGAACCACGGGGGACCCAGTACTTC. Based on the CDR3 plus reference TRBV29-1 and TRBJ2-5, the full variable domain is SAVISQKPSRDICQRGTSLTIQCQVDSQVTMMFWYRQQPGQSLTLIATANQGSEATYESGFVIDKFPISRPNLTFSTLTVSNMSPEDSSIYLCSVEDREPRGTQYFGPGTRLLVL.

This rearrangement joins TRBV2 to TRBJ1-2; D perhaps matches TRBD1 (6 bases). This CDR3 contains 16 residues. V lost 2 bases to trimming and J lost 8 bases, with 21 bases between them. Germline V gene sequence: CDR1 SNHLY, CDR2 FYNNEI. CDR3 sequence reads: CASSEPAGQSLVGYTF. The CDR3, as DNA: TGTGCCAGCAGTGAACCAGCTGGACAGTCATTAGTGGGCTACACCTTC.

The chain is built from TRBV7-9 and TRBJ2-1; 8 bases are a match to TRBD1. The trim removed 1 base at V and 0 bases at J, leaving 11 bases unmatched. Germline CDR1 reads SEHNR; CDR2 reads FQNEAQ (reference sequence). There are 19 residues in the CDR3. The CDR3 here is CASSLDPLTGESSYNEQFF. The CDR3 nucleotides are TGTGCCAGCAGCTTAGACCCGCTGACAGGGGAGAGCTCCTACAATGAGCAGTTCTTC.

The CDR3 region has the DNA TGTGCCAGCAGCCTGGGACAGGGCTATCAGCCCCAGCATTTT. As protein: CASSLGQGYQPQHF. The chain carries TRBV5-5 and TRBJ1-5; 9 bases align to TRBD1. Germline-derived CDR1 and CDR2 are SGHKS and YYEKEE (reference sequence). There are 14 residues in the CDR3. V shed 4 bases, J shed 5 bases, and the junction held 4 bases outside the gene matches.

This clone has just a few counts. The chain couples TRBV7-2 to TRBJ2-1, with D perhaps matching TRBD1 (5 bases). Trimming cost V 5 bases and J 5 bases, with 10 bases left between them. The CDR3 is 13 residues long. Germline loops: CDR1 SGHTA, CDR2 FQGNSA. This CDR3 reads CASSQTVNNEQFF. The CDR3 DNA reads as TGTGCCAGCAGCCAGACAGTTAACAATGAGCAGTTCTTC.

The V and J genes are TRBV5-1 and TRBJ2-3; TRBD1 aligns across 7 bases. The CDR3 sequence is 14 residues long. Germline V lookup: CDR1 SGHRS, CDR2 YFSETQ. V shed 7 bases and J 2 bases; nucleotides not matched to a gene: 7. The CDR3 coding sequence is TGCGCCAGCGCCCTGGGACAGACCACAGATACGCAGTATTTT. This encodes CASALGQTTDTQYF.

The rearrangement joins TRBV9 to TRBJ2-7, with TRBD1 matching over 8 bases. The CDR3 covers 17 residues. V shed 3 bases and J 5 bases; nucleotides not matched to a gene: 16. Germline V lookup: CDR1 SGDLS, CDR2 YYNGEE. The CDR3 region has the DNA TGTGCCAGCAGCGCCCTTACAGGGACAGGCCCGGGCGACGAGCAGTACTTC. This encodes CASSALTGTGPGDEQYF.

The chain is built from TRBV29-1 and TRBJ2-3, with a tentative D call TRBD2 (5 bases). The CDR3 is 13 residues long. Germline CDR1 reads SQVTM; CDR2 reads ANQGSEA. The germline V and J ends were trimmed by 7 bases and 2 bases, with 13 bases remaining between them. CDR3 residues: CSANERNTDTQYF. The CDR3 coding sequence is TGCAGCGCCAACGAGCGGAACACAGATACGCAGTATTTT.

The chain recombines TRBV7-2 with TRBJ2-3; D gene uncertain. The CDR3 spans 13 residues. Germline V gene sequence: CDR1 SGHTA, CDR2 FQGNSA. Trimming stripped 3 bases from V and 1 base from J, with 5 bases between. DNA for the CDR3: TGTGCCAGCAGCTTCCAGGGCACAGATACGCAGTATTTT. Its protein is CASSFQGTDTQYF.

The rearrangement links TRBV24-1 to TRBJ2-1; 10 bases are a match to TRBD2. Losses at the gene ends were 4 bases for V and 1 base for J; bases not matched to a gene: 3. The CDR3 loop spans 16 amino acids. Germline assignment: CDR1 KGHDR and CDR2 SFDVKD. The CDR3 loop reads CATSDPSGGSYNEQFF. In DNA form, the CDR3 reads TGTGCCACCAGTGACCCTAGCGGGGGATCCTACAATGAGCAGTTCTTC.

This rearrangement joins TRBV2 to TRBJ1-4; D ambiguous. Trimming removed 7 bases from V and 3 bases from J, with 15 bases in between. Per the germline V gene, CDR1 is SNHLY and CDR2 is FYNNEI. The CDR3 extends over 15 amino acids. CDR3: CASKEVREANEKLFF. Here the CDR3 DNA reads TGTGCCAGCAAGGAGGTTCGTGAGGCTAATGAAAAACTGTTTTTT.

The V and J genes are TRBV4-3 and TRBJ2-3; 11 bases agree with TRBD2. Germline V gene sequence: CDR1 LGHNA, CDR2 YSLEER. The V segment lost 2 bases and the J segment 5 bases; nucleotides outside the gene matches: 3. CDR3 size: 15 residues. CDR3 protein: CASSQIAGGGDTQYF. CDR3 bases: TGCGCCAGCAGCCAAATAGCGGGGGGGGGAGATACGCAGTATTTT.